Following are 17 T cell receptor beta chains from one sample sequenced in a study of technical replicates of blood from a few donors. Profiled with immunoSEQ multiplex PCR; TCRdb holds only in-frame clones, not every one. Here the sample spans approximately 70,000 clones, roughly nine tenths being singletons. Input material: PBMCs. These receptors all come from a human donor in good health. Some clones in this sample may be carry-over from other donors' samples.

The chain links TRBV11-3 to TRBJ2-7; no clear D gene. V gave up 1 base and J gave up 0 bases, with 7 bases separating them. The CDR3 runs 14 residues. Germline CDR1 and CDR2: SGHNT and YENEEA. In DNA form, the CDR3 reads TGTGCCAGCAGCTTAGGGCCACCCTCCTACGAGCAGTACTTC. This gives the protein CASSLGPPSYEQYF. Together with reference TRBV11-3 and TRBJ2-7, the CDR3 gives the full variable domain: EAGVVQSPRYKIIEKKQPVAFWCNPISGHNTLYWYLQNLGQGPELLIRYENEEAVDDSQLPKDRFSAERLKGVDSTLKIQPAELGDSAVYLCASSLGPPSYEQYFGPGTRLTVT.

The CDR3 DNA sequence: TGTGCCATCAGTGATACCCAGGGGGCCAACGTCCTGACTTTC. Its translation is CAISDTQGANVLTF. The chain links TRBV10-3 to TRBJ2-6, with D uncertain. V was clipped by 3 bases and J by 4 bases, with 7 bases between them. Germline lookup yields CDR1 ENHRY and CDR2 SYGVKD. The CDR3 runs 14 residues.

The chain is built from TRBV7-2 and TRBJ2-5, with 9 bases that match TRBD2. The CDR3 is 15 amino acids. Germline CDR1 reads SGHTA; CDR2 reads FQGNSA. The trim removed 1 base at V and 5 bases at J, leaving 5 bases unmatched. This chain's CDR3 is CASSLVGLATETQYF. CDR3 nucleotides: TGTGCCAGCAGCTTAGTTGGACTAGCGACCGAGACCCAGTACTTC.

V and J are TRBV6-5 and TRBJ2-2, with a tentative D call TRBD2 (6 bases). The V end was cut by 8 bases, the J end by 7 bases, with 14 bases between. CDR1 MNHEY and CDR2 SVGAGI come from the germline V gene. This CDR3 spans 13 amino acids. CDR3 loop: CASGRSHFGELFF. DNA of the CDR3: TGTGCCAGCGGGAGGTCCCATTTCGGGGAGCTGTTTTTT.

The chain joins TRBV28 to TRBJ1-1; 8 bases line up with TRBD1. After removal of 4 bases from V and 5 bases from J, the junction contained 9 bases not matched to a gene. The CDR3 has 15 residues. Germline V gene lookup returns CDR1 MDHEN and CDR2 SYDVKM. CDR3 in amino acids: CASSSPGGRTTEAFF. The CDR3 DNA reads as TGTGCCAGCAGTTCTCCAGGGGGCAGAACGACTGAAGCTTTCTTT.

The J gene is TRBJ1-2, the V gene TRBV28; D ambiguous. Trimming pared 6 bases from V and 7 bases from J, leaving 18 bases between. CDR1 is MDHEN and CDR2 is SYDVKM in the germline V gene. The CDR3 contains 14 residues. The DNA for the CDR3 is TGTGCCAGCAGGCTCTCCCCGCGGGGATCTGGCTACACCTTC. It specifies CASRLSPRGSGYTF.

The genes are TRBV27 and TRBJ2-1; 11 nucleotides match TRBD2. The CDR3 has 15 amino acids. V lost 7 bases to trimming and J lost 8 bases; unmatched junction nucleotides: 10. In germline, CDR1 is MNHEY, CDR2 SMNVEV (reference sequence). DNA of the CDR3: TGTGCCAGCATCTCCGGGACTAGCGGAGGGTATGAGCAGTTCTTC. It yields the protein CASISGTSGGYEQFF.

The chain is built from TRBV29-1 and TRBJ2-5; D not resolved. V was cut by 0 bases and J by 4 bases, with 12 bases left in between. Germline V lookup: CDR1 SQVTM, CDR2 ANQGSEA. The CDR3 contains 14 residues. The CDR3 is CSVEDSPVRETQYF. DNA of the CDR3: TGCAGCGTTGAAGACTCTCCGGTTAGAGAGACCCAGTACTTC.

The chain uses TRBV2 and TRBJ1-6; 10 nucleotides match TRBD1. After removal of 6 bases from V and 6 bases from J, the junction contained 2 bases not matched to a gene. Per germline, CDR1 SNHLY and CDR2 FYNNEI. This CDR3 has 14 residues. CDR3 amino acids: CASRGDRGNSPLHF. In DNA, the CDR3 is TGTGCCAGCAGGGGGGACAGGGGTAATTCACCCCTCCACTTT. Together with reference TRBV2 and TRBJ1-6, the CDR3 gives the full variable domain: EPEVTQTPSHQVTQMGQEVILRCVPISNHLYFYWYRQILGQKVEFLVSFYNNEISEKSEIFDDQFSVERPDGSNFTLKIRSTKLEDSAMYFCASRGDRGNSPLHFGNGTRLTVT.

The CDR3 nucleotides are TGTGCCAGCAGCTCTGCCGGGAGCACAGATACGCAGTATTTT. Its protein is CASSSAGSTDTQYF. The V call is TRBV7-3, the J call TRBJ2-3; no clear D. Trimming shortened V by 4 bases and J by 0 bases, and 8 bases separated the two germline ends. The CDR3 is 14 amino acids. Looked up from germline, CDR1 is SGHTA and CDR2 is FQGTGA.

V and J are TRBV4-3 and TRBJ1-2, with D possibly being TRBD1 (5 bases). The CDR3 runs to 15 residues. CDR1 is LGHNA and CDR2 is YSLEER in the germline V gene. Between the trimmed V and J ends, which lost 1 base and 2 bases, there was a span of 11 bases. As DNA, the CDR3 is TGCGCCAGCAGCCAAGTTGGGGCCAGAAACTATGGCTACACCTTC. The encoded protein is CASSQVGARNYGYTF.

The chain couples TRBV19 to TRBJ2-1; weak D call: TRBD2 (5 bases). CDR1 is LNHDA and CDR2 is SQIVND in the germline V gene (reference sequence). V gave up 7 bases and J gave up 5 bases, with 21 bases separating them. The CDR3 is 16 residues long. The CDR3 sequence is CASIEPHGIPHNEQFF. As DNA, the CDR3 is TGTGCCAGTATTGAACCTCACGGGATCCCCCACAATGAGCAGTTCTTC.

The rearrangement uses TRBV7-9 and TRBJ1-2; D gene ambiguous. The germline gives CDR1 SEHNR, CDR2 FQNEAQ (reference sequence). This CDR3 comprises 14 residues. Trimming pared 0 bases from V and 0 bases from J, leaving 5 bases between. DNA of the CDR3: TGTGCCAGCAGCTTAGCACAGTCTAACTATGGCTACACCTTC. Amino acid sequence: CASSLAQSNYGYTF.

The chain links TRBV11-1 to TRBJ2-7, with TRBD2 matching 8 bases. Germline CDR1 and CDR2: SGHAT and FQDESV (reference sequence). With V trimmed by 5 bases and J by 1 base, 4 bases remained unmatched. CDR3 length: 14 amino acids. DNA of the CDR3: TGTGCCAGCAGCAACCGGGGGGGGTCCTACGAGCAGTACTTC. It translates to CASSNRGGSYEQYF.

This chain joins TRBV19 and TRBJ1-5; D gene uncertain. The CDR3 has 12 residues. CDR1 is LNHDA, CDR2 SQIVND, per germline (reference sequence). Trimming took 1 base from V and 11 from J, leaving 9 bases between them. CDR3 nucleotides: TGTGCCAGTAGTATAGGCACTAAAGCCCAGCATTTT. Translated: CASSIGTKAQHF.

The V gene is TRBV9, the J gene TRBJ2-7, with TRBD2 matching over 10 bases. Per germline, CDR1 SGDLS and CDR2 YYNGEE. The length of the CDR3 is 15 residues. The J segment lost 2 bases and the V segment lost 0 bases, leaving 2 bases of the junction unmatched. DNA of the CDR3: TGTGCCAGCAGCGTAGAAGCGGGGGGGCCCTACGAGCAGTACTTC. This gives the protein CASSVEAGGPYEQYF.

Remarks on this clone: Additional DNA sequences in this sample encode the identical CDR3. The rearrangement joins TRBV20-1 to TRBJ2-5; possible D gene TRBD2, 5 bases. The V end was cut by 6 bases, the J end by 5 bases, with 10 bases between. Germline CDR1 is DFQATT and CDR2 is SNEGSKA (reference sequence). The CDR3 consists of 11 residues. CDR3: CSAPRGETQYF. The CDR3 nucleotides read TGCAGTGCCCCCAGAGGGGAGACCCAGTACTTC.